The 12 T cell receptor beta chains given below trace back to one sample, sequenced in a study of blood T cell repertoires in COVID-19. TCRdb keeps only in-frame clones here, not all; method: immunoSEQ multiplex PCR. The sample includes a few hundred thousand clones, roughly 84% seen only once; the top ten take more than 7%. Sequenced: PBMCs or T cells enriched from blood (not recorded which). The receptors stem from a man aged 25 to 40 in a cohort exposed to, infected with or recovered from COVID-19 (not recorded which).

The chain combines TRBV5-1 with TRBJ2-1, with D possibly matching TRBD2 (5 bases). This CDR3 contains 16 residues. Germline lookup yields CDR1 SGHRS and CDR2 YFSETQ. CDR3 amino acids: CVSSPRGQGVDNEQFF. The CDR3 region has the DNA TGCGTCTCAAGCCCCCGGGGTCAAGGAGTTGACAATGAGCAGTTCTTC.

This chain connects TRBV19 to TRBJ2-2; a weak D match, TRBD1 (5 bases). CDR3 length: 15 residues. V lost 3 bases, J lost 4 bases, and 12 bases lay in between. Germline CDR1 and CDR2: LNHDA and SQIVND (reference sequence). CDR3 loop: CASSMGLVFTGELFF. The CDR3 coding sequence is TGTGCCAGTAGTATGGGGCTGGTCTTCACCGGGGAGCTGTTTTTT.

The rearrangement joins TRBV28 to TRBJ1-4; 7 positions match TRBD1. This CDR3 spans 18 amino acids. Germline assignment: CDR1 MDHEN and CDR2 SYDVKM. V lost 1 base to trimming and J lost 0 bases; unmatched junction nucleotides: 8. CDR3 coding DNA: TGTGCCAGCAGTTTATTGGACAGGAAAGAGTCAACTAATGAAAAACTGTTTTTT. This encodes CASSLLDRKESTNEKLFF.

V usage is TRBV15 and J usage is TRBJ2-1; possibly TRBD2 for D (6 bases). This CDR3 spans 15 amino acids. Germline-derived CDR1 and CDR2 are LNHNV and YYDKDF (reference sequence). Deletions cut 6 bases from V and 10 bases from J, with 22 bases between. The CDR3 is CATSPLAGTTQEQFF. CDR3 DNA sequence: TGTGCCACCAGTCCGCTGGCGGGAACAACGCAAGAGCAGTTCTTC.

V and J are TRBV28 and TRBJ2-1; TRBD2 is a possible D gene (6 bases). The germline CDR1 and CDR2 sequences are MDHEN and SYDVKM. This CDR3 is built from 14 residues. The V end was cut by 3 bases, the J end by 6 bases, with 12 bases between. For the CDR3, the DNA is TGTGCCAGCAGTTTTTTGGAGGGTTCCAATGAGCAGTTCTTC. This codes for CASSFLEGSNEQFF.

The V and J genes are TRBV7-9 and TRBJ1-2, with unresolved D. The V end lost 5 bases, the J end lost 3 bases, and 10 bases lay between the germline ends. CDR1 and CDR2 (germline): SEHNR, FQNEAQ (reference sequence). The CDR3 sequence is 13 residues long. Written as DNA, the CDR3 is TGTGCCAGCAGCCGGGGAGAGGACTATGGCTACACCTTC. Its translation is CASSRGEDYGYTF.

This rearrangement joins TRBV3-1 (or the pseudogene TRBV3-2) to TRBJ2-2; no definite D call. V shed 1 base and J shed 6 bases, with 15 bases lying between them. The germline CDR1 and CDR2 sequences are LGHDT and YNNKEL (reference sequence). The CDR3 is 16 amino acids. The CDR3 region is CASSQGAWYAPGELFF. DNA for the CDR3: TGTGCCAGCAGCCAAGGGGCGTGGTATGCCCCCGGGGAGCTGTTTTTT.

Ten or more counts support this clone. The rearrangement links TRBV6-1 to TRBJ2-1, with TRBD1 as a possible D gene (6 bases). The germline gives CDR1 MNHNS, CDR2 SASEGT. Between the trimmed V and J ends, which lost 1 base and 5 bases, there was a span of 15 bases. This CDR3 region has 16 residues. The CDR3 sequence is CASSEGDRRGDNEQFF. In DNA form, the CDR3 reads TGTGCCAGCAGTGAAGGAGACAGGCGAGGCGACAATGAGCAGTTCTTC.

This clone showed up just once. The junction and the germline gene differ at one end; a read error may be behind it. The J gene is TRBJ2-3, the V gene TRBV7-7; TRBD1 might be the D (6 bases). From germline, CDR1 is SSHAT and CDR2 FNYEAQ (reference sequence). This CDR3 has 13 residues. The CDR3 reads CASSARDKNTQYF. The CDR3, as DNA: TGTGCTAGCAGCGCCCGGGACAAAAATACGCAGTATTTT.

The chain links TRBV21-1 to TRBJ2-7; the table calls TRBD2, which could not be checked here. TRBV21-1 is noted as a pseudogene. The CDR3 spans 20 residues. This chain's CDR3 is CASSKAGGRGSLYLSYEQYF. The CDR3 nucleotides are TGTGCCAGCAGCAAAGCGGGAGGTAGAGGGTCGTTGTATCTCTCCTACGAGCAGTACTTC.

This chain uses TRBV18 with TRBJ2-1; D unresolved. CDR1 KGHSH and CDR2 LQKENI come from the germline V gene. V lost 3 bases, J lost 6 bases, and 9 bases lay in between. The CDR3 spans 13 residues. CDR3 sequence reads: CASSPSASNEQFF. The CDR3 nucleotides read TGTGCCAGCTCACCCTCAGCTAGCAATGAGCAGTTCTTC.

The chain links TRBV6-5 to TRBJ2-2, with TRBD1 as a possible D gene (6 bases). The CDR3 length is 14 residues. The V gene's germline CDR1 is MNHEY and CDR2 SVGAGI. Trimming cost V 4 bases and J 6 bases, with 12 bases left between them. CDR3 sequence (DNA): TGTGCCAGCAGTTTCGGACAGACCTCCGGGGAGCTGTTTTTT. Translated, it gives CASSFGQTSGELFF.